This T cell receptor beta chain was found in a study of T cells in localized non-small cell lung cancer. General study points: Clonality peaked in uninvolved adjacent lung rather than tumor. Analysis by sequencing included only one tumor region, so heterogeneity remains possible.

This clone turned up a few times. The antigen remains unidentified. The CDR3 extends over 14 amino acids. With V trimmed by 0 bases and J by 10 bases, 6 bases remained unmatched. CDR1 and CDR2 from the germline V gene are LGHNA and YNFKEQ. Sequenced by immunoSEQ multiplex PCR; TCRdb stores in-frame clones only, minus some. Of approximately 76,000 clones listed, 70% to 90% were seen once; the top ten hold approximately 9.7%. The chain recombines TRBV4-2 with TRBJ1-2; TRBD1 aligns across 9 bases. The receptor's source is a female donor of 60 years or more with stage I lung adenocarcinoma. The sample in question was peripheral blood, obtained before any cancer treatment. The CDR3 reads CASSQDGGQGSYTF. CDR3 sequence (DNA): TGTGCCAGCAGCCAAGATGGGGGACAGGGATCCTACACCTTC.